A single sample gave rise to the 18 T cell receptor beta chains below, sequenced in a study of cytomegalovirus exposure and HLA in healthy donors. The primer mix had 60 Vbeta and 13 Jbeta primers. Method: immunoSEQ multiplex PCR; TCRdb's copy keeps in-frame clones and lacks some. The sample shows approximately 89,000 clones, under 75% of them seen only once. The sequencing input was PBMCs. The receptors shown here come from a female donor in good health and CMV-seronegative.

This clone was counted once. The rearrangement uses TRBV5-5 and TRBJ1-2, with D perhaps matching TRBD1 (6 bases). This CDR3 has 15 amino acids. The germline CDR1 and CDR2 sequences are SGHKS and YYEKEE (reference sequence). Trimming took off 4 bases at V and 4 bases at J, with 17 bases between the two ends. CDR3 nucleotide sequence: TGTGCCAGCAGCCCCTTGGGAAGGGGGTCCTATGGCTACACCTTC. Translation: CASSPLGRGSYGYTF.

The sample holds a few counts of this clone. The chain has TRBV18 and TRBJ2-1; TRBD1 matches 11 bases. J was trimmed by 4 bases and V by 6 bases; bases with no gene match: 8. This CDR3 has 16 amino acids. The germline V gene encodes CDR1 KGHSH and CDR2 LQKENI. The CDR3 reads CASSSVGTGGYNEQFF. The CDR3 DNA reads as TGTGCCAGCTCTTCAGTGGGGACAGGGGGATACAATGAGCAGTTCTTC.

V and J are TRBV27 and TRBJ2-7; possible D gene TRBD1, 6 bases. The CDR3 runs to 15 residues. Trimming removed 2 bases at V and 2 bases at J, with 13 bases between. Germline values: CDR1 MNHEY, CDR2 SMNVEV (reference sequence). Here the CDR3 DNA reads TGTGCCAGCAGTTTAACGGCAGGGGATGCCTACGAGCAGTACTTC. This sequence encodes CASSLTAGDAYEQYF.

The gene calls are TRBV7-6 and TRBJ1-2; 7 bases fit TRBD1. The CDR3 covers 14 residues. Germline V gives CDR1 SGHVS, CDR2 FNYEAQ. Losses at the gene ends were 1 base for V and 4 bases for J; bases not matched to a gene: 3. The CDR3 DNA is TGTGCCAGCAGCTTAGAGACAGGGTCCTATGGCTACACCTTC. Translating it yields CASSLETGSYGYTF.

This chain connects TRBV6-5 to TRBJ2-7, with 12 bases matching TRBD2. The germline gives CDR1 MNHEY, CDR2 SVGAGI. The trim removed 2 bases at V and 5 bases at J, leaving 7 bases unmatched. The CDR3 consists of 16 residues. The CDR3 spells CASSYMATSGSHEQYF. The CDR3 DNA sequence: TGTGCCAGCAGTTACATGGCGACTAGCGGGAGCCACGAGCAGTACTTC.

This chain links TRBV29-1 with TRBJ1-1; weak D call: TRBD1 (5 bases). From germline, CDR1 is SQVTM and CDR2 ANQGSEA. The germline V and J ends were trimmed by 4 bases and 1 base, with 16 bases remaining between them. The CDR3 spans 15 residues. In DNA form, the CDR3 reads TGCAGCGTTGGAGTCCGGCAGGGCCCGAACACTGAAGCTTTCTTT. Protein: CSVGVRQGPNTEAFF.

CDR3 amino acids: CASSQYSNQPQHF. The CDR3 DNA reads as TGTGCCAGCAGCCAGTATAGCAATCAGCCCCAGCATTTT. The V gene is TRBV5-8, the J gene TRBJ1-5; no reliable D call. The CDR3 extends over 13 amino acids. V was cut by 4 bases and J by 0 bases, with 5 bases left in between. Germline loops: CDR1 SGHTS, CDR2 YDEGEE.

The J gene is TRBJ1-3, the V gene TRBV2, with 7 bases that match TRBD1. The V gene's germline CDR1 is SNHLY and CDR2 FYNNEI. Losses at the gene ends were 3 bases for V and 0 bases for J; bases not matched to a gene: 5. The CDR3 consists of 16 residues. The CDR3 coding sequence is TGTGCCAGCAGTGATGCCGGACAGGTCTCTGGAAACACCATATATTTT. This translates into CASSDAGQVSGNTIYF. The full variable domain, completed using reference TRBV2 and TRBJ1-3, is EPEVTQTPSHQVTQMGQEVILRCVPISNHLYFYWYRQILGQKVEFLVSFYNNEISEKSEIFDDQFSVERPDGSNFTLKIRSTKLEDSAMYFCASSDAGQVSGNTIYFGEGSWLTVV.

The chain employs TRBV15 and TRBJ1-1; D is uncertain. The CDR3 has 16 residues. V lost 2 bases and J lost 5, with 18 bases in between. Germline CDR1 and CDR2: LNHNV and YYDKDF (reference sequence). CDR3 bases: TGTGCCACCAGCAGACGCCGCATCGGGGTGGGGACTGAAGCTTTCTTT. The encoded protein is CATSRRRIGVGTEAFF.

This chain connects TRBV11-2 to TRBJ1-1, with TRBD1 as a possible D gene (5 bases). Trimming took 4 bases from V and 4 from J, leaving 10 bases between them. The germline gives CDR1 SGHAT, CDR2 FQNNGV. This CDR3 spans 13 amino acids. As DNA, the CDR3 is TGTGCCAGCAGCTACCGACAGCTCACTGAAGCTTTCTTT. As protein: CASSYRQLTEAFF.

The V gene is TRBV25-1, the J gene TRBJ2-1, with D perhaps TRBD2 (6 bases). Germline lookup yields CDR1 MGHDK and CDR2 SYGVNS. Trimming stripped 7 bases from V and 5 bases from J, with 21 bases between. The CDR3 loop spans 16 amino acids. CDR3 in DNA: TGTGCCAGCACATCGATAGCGGATATACACCACAATGAGCAGTTCTTC. Its protein product is CASTSIADIHHNEQFF.

This chain joins TRBV7-6 and TRBJ2-2, with TRBD2 matching 8 bases. The V gene end was trimmed by 5 bases and the J gene end by 6 bases; junction bases not matched to a gene: 8. There are 15 residues in the CDR3. The V gene's germline CDR1 is SGHVS and CDR2 FNYEAQ. The CDR3 sequence is CASSRGGQGSGELFF. DNA for the CDR3: TGTGCCAGCAGCCGGGGGGGGCAGGGATCCGGGGAGCTGTTTTTT.

The CDR3 sequence is CATSPTRWQGYNSPLHF. The CDR3 region has the DNA TGTGCCACCTCCCCGACCAGGTGGCAGGGCTATAATTCACCCCTCCACTTT. The gene calls are TRBV19 and TRBJ1-6; a weak D match, TRBD1 (5 bases). Deletions cut 10 bases from V and 3 bases from J, with 22 bases between. The CDR3 contains 17 residues. The germline V gene has CDR1 LNHDA and CDR2 SQIVND (reference sequence). The whole variable domain, filled in from reference TRBV19 and TRBJ1-6, reads DGGITQSPKYLFRKEGQNVTLSCEQNLNHDAMYWYRQDPGQGLRLIYYSQIVNDFQKGDIAEGYSVSREKKESFPLTVTSAQKNPTAFYLCATSPTRWQGYNSPLHFGNGTRLTVT.

The chain combines TRBV25-1 with TRBJ1-1; no clear D gene. CDR1 and CDR2 from the germline V gene are MGHDK and SYGVNS. V lost 3 bases and J lost 1, with 6 bases in between. CDR3 length: 13 amino acids. CDR3 in DNA: TGTGCCAGCAGTGAGTTAGCGAACACTGAAGCTTTCTTT. Its translation is CASSELANTEAFF.

V gene TRBV15 combines with J gene TRBJ2-1; 7 bases line up with TRBD2. From germline, CDR1 is LNHNV and CDR2 YYDKDF (reference sequence). The CDR3 consists of 16 residues. V lost 0 bases and J lost 4; bases outside the gene matches: 6. The CDR3 loop is CATSRDLSGIYNEQFF. For the CDR3, the DNA is TGTGCCACCAGCAGAGATCTGAGCGGGATTTACAATGAGCAGTTCTTC.

This clone has a handful of counts. The genes are TRBV11-3 and TRBJ1-1; possibly TRBD1 for D (5 bases). V lost 5 bases to trimming and J lost 7 bases, with 20 bases between them. The length of the CDR3 is 15 residues. Germline CDR1 and CDR2: SGHNT and YENEEA. This CDR3 is CASSISDTSIREAFF. CDR3 nucleotides: TGTGCCAGCAGCATTTCGGACACAAGCATTCGTGAAGCTTTCTTT.

V gene TRBV9 combines with J gene TRBJ2-1, with 7 bases matching TRBD2. V lost 4 bases to trimming and J lost 6 bases; unmatched junction nucleotides: 7. The CDR3 totals 14 residues. Per germline, CDR1 SGDLS and CDR2 YYNGEE. CDR3 DNA: TGTGCCAGCAGCCTCCCGACTAGCTCCAATGAGCAGTTCTTC. As protein: CASSLPTSSNEQFF.

The chain links TRBV19 to TRBJ1-5; D might be TRBD1 (5 bases). Trimming shortened V by 7 bases and J by 0 bases, and 10 bases separated the two germline ends. The germline V gene has CDR1 LNHDA and CDR2 SQIVND (reference sequence). The CDR3 extends over 14 amino acids. The CDR3 DNA reads TGTGCCAGTACTGACAGATATAGCAATCAGCCCCAGCATTTT. Amino acids: CASTDRYSNQPQHF.